These 16 T cell receptor beta chains came from one sample sequenced in a study of CD8 T cells in ankylosing spondylitis (dated by TCRdb to 2016 to 2017). The protocol used for the library was 5' RACE. The sequencer listed for this sample is Illumina HiSeq 2500. The public reads were reanalyzed by TCRdb: fastp trimming at Q25, MiXCR alignment, in-frame beta chains only. Rows with a matching CDR3 protein are joined into one entry that keeps the most common DNA and genes. In this sample the table shows tens of thousands of distinct CDR3 sequences, approximately 5.3% of which occur a single time. Jointly, the top ten make up 2% to 2.5% of the sample. The sequenced sample was blood, either unsorted or a sorted T cell fraction (not recorded which). The receptors were sampled from a male donor with ankylosing spondylitis or in good health (not recorded which).

The CDR3 coding sequence is TGTGCCAGCAGCTTATCGGTGAACGAGCAGTACTTC. Translating gives CASSLSVNEQYF. This chain uses TRBV7-9 with TRBJ2-7; D remains ambiguous. Trimming stripped 2 bases from V and 5 bases from J, with 7 bases between. Germline CDR1 reads SEHNR; CDR2 reads FQNEAQ (reference sequence). This CDR3 is built from 12 residues.

This clonotype was detected ten times or more. V and J are TRBV9 and TRBJ2-7; 10 positions match TRBD1. The germline V gene encodes CDR1 SGDLS and CDR2 YYNGEE. CDR3 size: 15 residues. Losses at the gene ends were 2 bases for V and 2 bases for J; bases not matched to a gene: 4. Written as DNA, the CDR3 is TGTGCCAGCAGCGTTGGGACAGGGGTTACCTACGAGCAGTACTTC. It specifies CASSVGTGVTYEQYF.

On this clonotype: This may come from a read error, since a much larger clone is one base off. The CDR3 sequence: CASSFGPSPGEQHF. The CDR3 DNA reads as TGTGCCAGCAGTTTCGGACCATCCCCGGGCGAGCAGCACTTC. This rearrangement joins TRBV28 to TRBJ2-7; no clear D gene. CDR3 length: 14 amino acids. Germline CDR1 MDHEN, CDR2 SYDVKM. Using reference TRBV28 and TRBJ2-7 for the parts outside the CDR3, the full variable domain is DVKVTQSSRYLVKRTGEKVFLECVQDMDHENMFWYRQDPGLGLRLIYFSYDVKMKEKGDIPEGYSVSREKKERFSLILESASTNQTSMYLCASSFGPSPGEQHFGPGTRLTVT.

This clonotype was observed at least ten times. The genes are TRBV18 and TRBJ2-5; TRBD2 aligns across 14 bases. V shed 5 bases, J shed 6 bases, and the junction held 5 bases outside the gene matches. CDR1 is KGHSH, CDR2 LQKENI, per germline. The CDR3 is 15 residues long. The CDR3 sequence is CASSGTSGSGKTQYF. The CDR3, as DNA: TGTGCCAGCTCAGGGACTAGCGGGAGTGGAAAGACCCAGTACTTC.

This chain joins TRBV6-1 and TRBJ2-5; perhaps TRBD2 as D (5 bases). Between the trimmed V and J ends, which lost 4 bases and 3 bases, there was a span of 24 bases. The CDR3 has 18 amino acids. Germline V gene data show CDR1 as MNHNS and CDR2 as SASEGT. The CDR3 DNA reads as TGTGCCAGCAGTGCATCAACCGCAGGACTTAGAGGTGAAGAGACCCAGTACTTC. It is translated as CASSASTAGLRGEETQYF.

The sample holds many counts of this clonotype. This chain joins TRBV12-3 or TRBV12-4 and TRBJ2-7, with a possible D match to TRBD2 (6 bases). Between the trimmed V and J ends, which lost 6 bases and 2 bases, there was a span of 17 bases. The CDR3 is made up of 15 amino acids. The CDR3 DNA is TGTGCCAGCAGCAAGGGGACTGCAGTAGCCTACGAGCAGTACTTC. This codes for CASSKGTAVAYEQYF.

This clonotype has at least ten counts. The V and J genes are TRBV7-8 and TRBJ2-5, with D uncertain. Looked up from germline, CDR1 is SGHVS and CDR2 is FQNEAQ. There are 16 residues in the CDR3. The V end was cut by 5 bases, the J end by 5 bases, with 21 bases between. CDR3 in amino acids: CASSRLIAPRSETQYF. In nucleotides, the CDR3 is TGTGCCAGCAGCCGCCTGATAGCCCCCCGGTCGGAGACCCAGTACTTC. Together with reference TRBV7-8 and TRBJ2-5, the CDR3 gives the full variable domain: GAGVSQSPRYKVAKRGQDVALRCDPISGHVSLFWYQQALGQGPEFLTYFQNEAQLDKSGLPSDRFFAERPEGSVSTLKIQRTQQEDSAVYLCASSRLIAPRSETQYFGPGTRLLVL.

This clonotype came up many times. The CDR3 region has the DNA TGTGCCAGCAGTTTCGTAACAGGGGGTTACGGCGGGGAGCTGTTTTTT. This encodes CASSFVTGGYGGELFF. V usage is TRBV27 and J usage is TRBJ2-2; 8 bases map to TRBD1. The CDR3 loop spans 16 amino acids. V lost 3 bases to trimming and J lost 7 bases; unmatched junction nucleotides: 10. Germline V gene data show CDR1 as MNHEY and CDR2 as SMNVEV (reference sequence).

Many counts were recorded for this clonotype. This chain links TRBV2 with TRBJ2-2, with a weak D call TRBD1 (5 bases). Germline CDR1 reads SNHLY; CDR2 reads FYNNEI. CDR3 length equals 13 residues. V lost 8 bases and J lost 6, with 13 bases in between. The CDR3 nucleotides are TGTGCCAGCTCTTGGACATCGGCCGGGGAGCTGTTTTTT. Translation gives CASSWTSAGELFF.

Many counts were recorded for this clonotype. V gene TRBV5-1 combines with J gene TRBJ2-1; 9 bases align to TRBD2. Trimming at V came to 3 bases and at J to 3 bases, leaving 7 bases not matched to a gene. The CDR3 sequence is 16 residues long. Germline values: CDR1 SGHRS, CDR2 YFSETQ. DNA for the CDR3: TGCGCCAGCAGCTCGCCGCCTAGCGGGGACTACAATGAGCAGTTCTTC. Its translation: CASSSPPSGDYNEQFF.

This clonotype was observed many times. The chain is built from TRBV5-1 and TRBJ2-1; TRBD1 is a possible D gene (6 bases). Germline values: CDR1 SGHRS, CDR2 YFSETQ. This CDR3 region has 17 residues. V lost 3 bases and J 8 bases, leaving 24 bases between the germline ends. Here the CDR3 reads CASSSLGMGAESYEQFF. In DNA form, the CDR3 reads TGCGCCAGCAGCTCCCTAGGGATGGGGGCTGAGTCCTATGAGCAGTTCTTC.

This clonotype was counted ten times or more. The chain uses TRBV7-2 and TRBJ2-7; 11 bases agree with TRBD1. J lost 7 bases, V lost 7 bases, and 9 bases had no gene match. CDR1 and CDR2 from the germline V gene are SGHTA and FQGNSA. The CDR3 is 14 amino acids. As DNA, the CDR3 is TGTGCCAGCAACGCCGGACAGGGGGCGGGAGAGCAGTACTTC. Translating gives CASNAGQGAGEQYF.

The table lists this clonotype with many counts. V usage is TRBV6-2 or TRBV6-3 and J usage is TRBJ2-5; 7 positions agree with TRBD1. Unmatched junction bases numbered 6, after V lost 10 bases and J lost 1 base. Germline-derived CDR1 and CDR2 are MNHEY and SVGEGT. The CDR3 sequence is 13 residues long. The CDR3 DNA follows: TGTGCCACCTCGGGACAGCCCCAAGAGACCCAGTACTTC. Its translation: CATSGQPQETQYF.

This clonotype has at least ten counts. The genes are TRBV5-4 and TRBJ2-5; no clear D. Trimming left V 0 bases short and J 7 bases short, with 13 bases between. Germline assignment: CDR1 SGHNT and CDR2 YYREEE (reference sequence). CDR3 size: 14 residues. The CDR3, as DNA: TGTGCCAGCAGCTTGGCCTTGGCAGGTGGGACCCAGTACTTC. Protein product: CASSLALAGGTQYF.

This clonotype was seen ten or more times. The chain combines TRBV6-2 or TRBV6-3 with TRBJ2-2, with D unclear. The ends were cut back, 5 bases at V and 6 bases at J, with 4 bases in the middle. This CDR3 is built from 11 residues. Looked up from germline, CDR1 is MNHEY and CDR2 is SVGEGT. CDR3 DNA sequence: TGTGCCAGCAGTACCCCCGGGGAGCTGTTTTTT. Its protein product is CASSTPGELFF.

This clonotype was detected ten times or more. This chain links TRBV5-4 with TRBJ2-1; no definite D call. Germline loops: CDR1 SGHNT, CDR2 YYREEE (reference sequence). The length of the CDR3 is 11 residues. V was cut by 4 bases and J by 8 bases, with 7 bases left in between. The CDR3 loop reads CASSNDYEQFF. Written as DNA, the CDR3 is TGTGCCAGCAGCAACGACTATGAGCAGTTCTTC.